This T cell receptor (beta chain) was sequenced during a study of OX40 agonist ivuxolimab in advanced cancers. Study at large: Dosing consisted of intravenous ivuxolimab at 0.01 to 10 mg/kg every 2 weeks. In three patients, partial responses were observed, one with hepatocellular carcinoma and two with cutaneous melanoma.

General study results and limits: CD4+ and CD8+ blood T cells expanded clonally by week 6 at 0.1 to 3.0 mg/kg. In the 0.1-3.0 mg/kg groups, partial responders showed among the lowest expansion.

Generated by immunoSEQ multiplex PCR, the TCRdb table keeps only in-frame clones and is missing some. The sample comprises under 150,000 clones, 90% of which are singletons, and roughly 1.1% rests with the top ten. A note on this clone: What it binds is unknown.

Sequencing was performed on CD4+ or CD8+ T cells sorted from blood, taken in a trial of the OX40 agonist ivuxolimab. The TCR comes from an adult with an advanced solid tumor such as melanoma, head and neck, liver or kidney cancer.

The CDR3 DNA reads as TGTGCCAGTAGTCCGCTCCTAGGGAGGCGGAATGAGCAGTTCTTC. This sequence encodes CASSPLLGRRNEQFF. This chain uses TRBV19 with TRBJ2-1; D perhaps matches TRBD2 (6 bases). This CDR3 comprises 15 residues. Germline V gene lookup returns CDR1 LNHDA and CDR2 SQIVND (reference sequence). The germline V and J ends were trimmed by 5 bases and 7 bases, with 18 bases remaining between them.